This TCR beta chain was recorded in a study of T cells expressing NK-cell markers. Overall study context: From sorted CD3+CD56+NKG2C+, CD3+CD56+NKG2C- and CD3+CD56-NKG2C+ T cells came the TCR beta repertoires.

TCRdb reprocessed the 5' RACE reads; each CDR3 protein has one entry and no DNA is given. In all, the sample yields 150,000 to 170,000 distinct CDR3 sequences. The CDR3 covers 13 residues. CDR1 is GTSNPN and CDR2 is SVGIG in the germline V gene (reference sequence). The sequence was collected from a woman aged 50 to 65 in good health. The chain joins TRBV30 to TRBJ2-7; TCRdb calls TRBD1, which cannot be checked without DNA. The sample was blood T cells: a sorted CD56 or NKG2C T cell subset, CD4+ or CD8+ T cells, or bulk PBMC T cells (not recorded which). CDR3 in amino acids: CAWRPGHTYEQYF. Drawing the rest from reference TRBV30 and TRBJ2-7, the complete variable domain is SQTIHQWPATLVQPVGSPLSLECTVEGTSNPNLYWYRQAAGRGLQLLFYSVGIGQISSEVPQNLSASRPQDRQFILSSKKLLLSDSGFYLCAWRPGHTYEQYFGPGTRLTVT.